Below, 4 T cell receptor beta chains from the same sample are listed, as sequenced in a study of cytomegalovirus exposure and HLA in healthy donors. Generated by immunoSEQ multiplex PCR, the TCRdb table keeps only in-frame clones and is missing some. The sample holds 65,000 to 85,000 clones, 85% to 95% seen once. The sequencing input was PBMCs. Receptors were obtained from a woman aged 18-29 years in good health and CMV-seronegative.

J is TRBJ2-2 and V is TRBV18, with 8 bases lining up with TRBD2. The germline V gene has CDR1 KGHSH and CDR2 LQKENI. Trimming removed 3 bases from V and 8 bases from J; junction bases left unmatched: 14. CDR3 length: 17 residues. In DNA form, the CDR3 reads TGTGCCAGCTCACCTGAGAGCGGGAGTGCGATGTCGGGGGAGCTGTTTTTT. Translation gives CASSPESGSAMSGELFF.

The rearrangement links TRBV19 to TRBJ2-7; 9 nucleotides agree with TRBD2. Germline values: CDR1 LNHDA, CDR2 SQIVND (reference sequence). Unmatched junction bases numbered 8, after V lost 10 bases and J lost 4 bases. CDR3 length: 13 amino acids. The CDR3 bases are TGTGCCACCTCCGGGACTAGCATGTACGAGCAGTACTTC. Translated: CATSGTSMYEQYF.

This chain uses TRBV5-1 with TRBJ2-5; 7 bases fit TRBD2. Germline V gene data show CDR1 as SGHRS and CDR2 as YFSETQ. V was pared by 3 bases and J by 4 bases, with 6 bases of the junction left unmatched. This CDR3 is 14 amino acids long. CDR3 in DNA: TGCGCCAGCAGCTCAACTAGCGCTAGAGAGACCCAGTACTTC. Amino acids: CASSSTSARETQYF.

The chain employs TRBV5-1 and TRBJ2-3, with D maybe TRBD2 (7 bases). This CDR3 has 15 amino acids. In germline, CDR1 is SGHRS, CDR2 YFSETQ. Trimming shortened V by 0 bases and J by 2 bases, and 10 bases separated the two germline ends. The CDR3 DNA reads TGCGCCAGCAGCTTGGCCCGGGGGGCCACAGATACGCAGTATTTT. Its protein is CASSLARGATDTQYF. Complete variable domain (other parts from reference TRBV5-1 and TRBJ2-3): KAGVTQTPRYLIKTRGQQVTLSCSPISGHRSVSWYQQTPGQGLQFLFEYFSETQRNKGNFPGRFSGRQFSNSRSEMNVSTLELGDSALYLCASSLARGATDTQYFGPGTRLTVL.